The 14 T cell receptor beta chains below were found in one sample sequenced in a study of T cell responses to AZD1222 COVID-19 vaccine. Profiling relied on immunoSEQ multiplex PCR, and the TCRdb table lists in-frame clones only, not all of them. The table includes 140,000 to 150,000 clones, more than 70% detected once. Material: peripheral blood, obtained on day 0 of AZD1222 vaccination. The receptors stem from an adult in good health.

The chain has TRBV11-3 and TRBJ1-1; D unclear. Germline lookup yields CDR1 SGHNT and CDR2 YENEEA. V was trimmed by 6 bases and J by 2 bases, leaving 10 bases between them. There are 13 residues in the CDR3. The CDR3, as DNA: TGTGCCAGCAGTTACGGACGAAACACTGAAGCTTTCTTT. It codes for CASSYGRNTEAFF. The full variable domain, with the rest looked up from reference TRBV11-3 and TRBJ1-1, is EAGVVQSPRYKIIEKKQPVAFWCNPISGHNTLYWYLQNLGQGPELLIRYENEEAVDDSQLPKDRFSAERLKGVDSTLKIQPAELGDSAVYLCASSYGRNTEAFFGQGTRLTVV.

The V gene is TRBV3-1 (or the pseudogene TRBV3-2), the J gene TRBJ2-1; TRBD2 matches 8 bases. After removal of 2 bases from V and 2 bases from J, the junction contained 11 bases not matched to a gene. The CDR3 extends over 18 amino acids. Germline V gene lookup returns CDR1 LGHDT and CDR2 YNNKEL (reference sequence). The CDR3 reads CASSQTSRFGGAYNEQFF. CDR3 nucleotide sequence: TGTGCCAGCAGCCAAACCTCTAGATTCGGGGGGGCCTACAATGAGCAGTTCTTC.

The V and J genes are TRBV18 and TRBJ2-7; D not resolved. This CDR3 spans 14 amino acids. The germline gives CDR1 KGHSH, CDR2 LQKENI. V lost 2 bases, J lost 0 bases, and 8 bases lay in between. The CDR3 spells CASSPLQDSYEQYF. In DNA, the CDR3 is TGTGCCAGCTCACCATTGCAGGACTCCTACGAGCAGTACTTC.

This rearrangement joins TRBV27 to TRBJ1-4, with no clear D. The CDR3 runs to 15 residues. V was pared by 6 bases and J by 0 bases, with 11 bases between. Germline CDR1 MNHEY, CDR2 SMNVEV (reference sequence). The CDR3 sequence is CASRSHGATNEKLFF. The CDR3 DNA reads TGTGCCAGCAGGTCTCACGGTGCAACTAATGAAAAACTGTTTTTT.

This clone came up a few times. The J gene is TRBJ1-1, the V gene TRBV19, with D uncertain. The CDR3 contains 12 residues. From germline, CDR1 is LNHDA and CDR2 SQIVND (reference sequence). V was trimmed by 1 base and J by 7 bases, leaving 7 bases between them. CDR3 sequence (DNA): TGTGCCAGTAGTATAGGAGGGATTGAAGCTTTCTTT. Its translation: CASSIGGIEAFF.

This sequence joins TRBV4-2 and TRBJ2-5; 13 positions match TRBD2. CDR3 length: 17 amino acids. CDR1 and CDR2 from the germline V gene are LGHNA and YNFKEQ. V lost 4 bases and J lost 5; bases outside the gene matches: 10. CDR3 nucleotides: TGTGCCAGCAGCCGCCTCGGGACTAGCGGGGCCGGGGAGACCCAGTACTTC. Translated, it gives CASSRLGTSGAGETQYF.

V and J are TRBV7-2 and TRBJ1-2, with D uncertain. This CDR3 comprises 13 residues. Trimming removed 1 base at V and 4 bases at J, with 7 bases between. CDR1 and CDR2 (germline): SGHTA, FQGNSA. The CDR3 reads CASSLGPSYGYTF. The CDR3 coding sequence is TGTGCCAGCAGCTTAGGGCCATCCTATGGCTACACCTTC.

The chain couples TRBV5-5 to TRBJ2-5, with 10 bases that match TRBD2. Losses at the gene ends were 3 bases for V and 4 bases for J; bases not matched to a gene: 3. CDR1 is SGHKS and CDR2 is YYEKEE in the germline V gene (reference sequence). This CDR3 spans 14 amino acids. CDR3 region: CASSYTSGVETQYF. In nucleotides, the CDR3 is TGTGCCAGCAGCTATACTAGCGGGGTAGAGACCCAGTACTTC.

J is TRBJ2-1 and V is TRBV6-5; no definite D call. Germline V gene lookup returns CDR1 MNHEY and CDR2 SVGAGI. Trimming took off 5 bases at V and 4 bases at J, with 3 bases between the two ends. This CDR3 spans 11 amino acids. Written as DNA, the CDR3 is TGTGCCAGCAGTAATTACAATGAGCAGTTCTTC. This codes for CASSNYNEQFF.

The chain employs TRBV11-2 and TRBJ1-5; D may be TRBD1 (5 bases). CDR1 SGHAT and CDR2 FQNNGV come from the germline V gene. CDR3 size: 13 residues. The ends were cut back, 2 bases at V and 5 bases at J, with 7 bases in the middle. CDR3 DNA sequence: TGTGCCAGCAGCTTATCCAGGGATCAGCCCCAGCATTTT. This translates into CASSLSRDQPQHF.

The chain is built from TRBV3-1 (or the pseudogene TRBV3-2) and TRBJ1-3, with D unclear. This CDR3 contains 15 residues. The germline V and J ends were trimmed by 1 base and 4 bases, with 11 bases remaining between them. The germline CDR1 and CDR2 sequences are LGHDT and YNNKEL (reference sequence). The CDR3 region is CASSQGLAVGNTIYF. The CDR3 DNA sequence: TGTGCCAGCAGCCAAGGTTTGGCGGTCGGAAACACCATATATTTT.

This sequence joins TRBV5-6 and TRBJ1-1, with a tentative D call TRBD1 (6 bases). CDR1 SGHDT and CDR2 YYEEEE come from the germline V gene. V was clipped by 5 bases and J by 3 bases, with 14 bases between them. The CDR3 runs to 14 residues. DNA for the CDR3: TGTGCCAGCAGGTCAAGGGGGTTGTACACTGAAGCTTTCTTT. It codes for CASRSRGLYTEAFF.

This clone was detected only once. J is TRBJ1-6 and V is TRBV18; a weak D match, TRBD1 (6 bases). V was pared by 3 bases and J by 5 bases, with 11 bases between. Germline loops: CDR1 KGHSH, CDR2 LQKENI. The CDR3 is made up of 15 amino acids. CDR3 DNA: TGTGCCAGCTCACCCCGTGGACAGAATAATTCACCCCTCCACTTT. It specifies CASSPRGQNNSPLHF.

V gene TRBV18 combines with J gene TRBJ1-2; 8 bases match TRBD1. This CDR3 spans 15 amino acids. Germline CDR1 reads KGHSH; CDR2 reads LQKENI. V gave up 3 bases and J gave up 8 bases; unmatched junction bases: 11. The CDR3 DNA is TGTGCCAGCTCACCGAGGGACAGGTTCGGGGGAGGCTACACCTTC. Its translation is CASSPRDRFGGGYTF. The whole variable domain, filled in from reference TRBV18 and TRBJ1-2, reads NAGVMQNPRHLVRRRGQEARLRCSPMKGHSHVYWYRQLPEEGLKFMVYLQKENIIDESGMPKERFSAEFPKEGPSILRIQQVVRGDSAAYFCASSPRDRFGGGYTFGSGTRLTVV.